This T cell receptor beta chain originates from a study of CXCR3-negative and CXCR3-positive naive CD8 T cells. The wider study: Cumulative TRB read yield was about 140 million, averaging about 1.5 +/- 0.3 million per library. Whole-study findings and limits: Comparison of naive cells showed more hydrophobic TRB CDR3s in CXCR3-positive than in CXCR3-negative naive cells. CXCR3 levels fell partly with cryopreservation; most assays relied on fresh PBMCs. Naive subsets did not differ in surface CD5, and the authors estimated TCR strength using properties of the TRB CDR3.

Germline V gene data show CDR1 as MNHEY and CDR2 as SMNVEV (reference sequence). The CDR3 consists of 14 residues. CD45RO-CCR7+CD27+CD95- expression identified naive CD8+ T cells. With respect to this clonotype: What it binds is not known.

UMI-labeled TRB cDNA libraries were prepared by 5' RACE. Using the 5' RACE reads, TCRdb records one entry per CDR3 protein without DNA. Found here are some 150,000 distinct CDR3 sequences; the top ten clones hold 0.4% to 0.45%. The specimen was naive CXCR3+ CD8+ T cells from blood. Noted subset: CD45RO-CCR7+CD27+CD95- naive CD8+ T cells expressing CXCR3 (TNR3+). The genes are TRBV27 and TRBJ1-1; TCRdb calls TRBD1, which cannot be checked without DNA. The receptor's source is a human donor in good health. Some clones in this sample may be carry-over from other donors' samples. CDR3 residues: CASSYPPPATEAFF.